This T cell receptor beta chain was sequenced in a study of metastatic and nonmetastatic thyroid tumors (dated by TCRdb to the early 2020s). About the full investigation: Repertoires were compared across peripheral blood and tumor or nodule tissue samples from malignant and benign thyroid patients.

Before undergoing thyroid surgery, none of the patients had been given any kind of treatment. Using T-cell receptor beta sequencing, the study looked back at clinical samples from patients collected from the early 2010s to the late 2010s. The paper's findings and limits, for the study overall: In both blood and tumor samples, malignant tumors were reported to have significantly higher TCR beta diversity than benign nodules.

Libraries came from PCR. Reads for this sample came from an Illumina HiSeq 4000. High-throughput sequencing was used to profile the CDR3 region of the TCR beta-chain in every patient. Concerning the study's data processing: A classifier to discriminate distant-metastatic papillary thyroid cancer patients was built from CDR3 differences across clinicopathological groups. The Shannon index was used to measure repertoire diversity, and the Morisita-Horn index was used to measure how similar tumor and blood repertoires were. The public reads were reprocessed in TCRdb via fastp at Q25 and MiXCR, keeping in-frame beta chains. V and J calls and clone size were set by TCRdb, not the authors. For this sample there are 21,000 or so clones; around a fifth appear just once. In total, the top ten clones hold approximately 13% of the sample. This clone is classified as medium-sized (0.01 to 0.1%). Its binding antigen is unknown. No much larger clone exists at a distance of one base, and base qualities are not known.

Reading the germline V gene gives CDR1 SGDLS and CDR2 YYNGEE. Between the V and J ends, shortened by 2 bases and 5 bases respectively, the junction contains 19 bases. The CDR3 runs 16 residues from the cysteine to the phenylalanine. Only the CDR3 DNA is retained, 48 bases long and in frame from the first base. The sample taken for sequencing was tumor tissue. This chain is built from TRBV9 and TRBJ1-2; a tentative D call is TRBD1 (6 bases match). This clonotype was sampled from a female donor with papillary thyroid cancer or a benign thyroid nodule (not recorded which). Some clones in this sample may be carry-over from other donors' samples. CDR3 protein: CASSVGTNTGFYGYTF. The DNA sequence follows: TGTGCCAGCAGCGTCGGGACAAATACAGGTTTTTATGGCTACACCTTC. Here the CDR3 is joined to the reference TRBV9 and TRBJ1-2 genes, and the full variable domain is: DSGVTQTPKHLITATGQRVTLRCSPRSGDLSVYWYQQSLDQGLQFLIQYYNGEERAKGNILERFSAQQFPDLHSELNLSSLELGDSALYFCASSVGTNTGFYGYTFGSGTRLTVV.